This T cell receptor (beta chain) was obtained from a study of beta chain features in type 1 diabetes. The authors reverse transcribed all of the isolated RNA, so sequencing captured expressed TCRB transcripts. TCRdb's table, derived via immunoSEQ multiplex PCR, lists solely in-frame clones and lacks some. The sample shows approximately 380,000 clones, about 16% of them seen only once. The study, taken as a whole, reports: Cells expressing TCR highly could be over-represented by cDNA sequencing.

Each donor gave one heparinised blood draw averaging around 120 mL. Sorting with CD45RO/CCR7/CD25/CD127/CD95/CD27 yielded naive, central memory, regulatory and stem-like memory CD4+ cells. V was clipped by 4 bases and J by 1 base; unmatched bases: 7. The CDR3 is 15 amino acids. Looked up from germline, CDR1 is SGHDN and CDR2 is FVKESK. Points on this clone: The antigen is undetermined.

The source material was naive CD4+ T cells from blood. The clonotype was recovered from a woman between 18 and 29 years old in good health. The chain links TRBV14 to TRBJ2-7; the match to TRBD1 covers 7 bases. The CDR3 spells CASSPGTASSYEQYF. For the CDR3, the DNA is TGTGCCAGCAGCCCTGGGACAGCCTCTTCCTACGAGCAGTACTTC.